The 30 T cell receptor beta chains below were found in one sample sequenced in a study of tumor and adjacent non-tumor tissue in lung cancer. A modified ARM-PCR protocol with three rounds of nested PCR amplified TCRbeta. TCRdb passed the multiplex PCR reads through MiXCR, listing each CDR3 protein once. The table records 40,000 to 60,000 distinct CDR3 sequences, under 75% of them present only once. This sample's RNA came from whole unsorted tissue. This non-tumor lung sample came from over 3 cm beyond the tumor edge. Sequenced material: distant non-tumor lung tissue. The source of these receptors is a woman in her sixties or seventies with non-small cell lung cancer.

This clonotype appeared once. The chain employs TRBV11-1 and TRBJ2-7; D may correspond to TRBD1 or TRBD2 (5 bases each). The CDR3 consists of 16 residues. Germline lookup yields CDR1 SGHAT and CDR2 FQDESV (reference sequence). The CDR3 DNA sequence: TGTGCTAGCCGCTCAGTCTCTTGGGATAGGGACGACGAGCAGTACTTC. Protein: CASRSVSWDRDDEQYF.

The chain couples TRBV4-2 to TRBJ2-2; tentative D call: TRBD1 (5 bases). CDR3 length equals 14 residues. The germline CDR1 and CDR2 sequences are LGHNA and YNFKEQ. V gave up 10 bases and J gave up 7 bases, with 19 bases separating them. CDR3 DNA sequence: TGTGCCATCAGTTCAGGGTGCAGTCACGGGGAGCTGTTTTTT. Translation: CAISSGCSHGELFF.

A note on this clonotype: A much larger clonotype is one base distant, so this may be a read error. Here the CDR3 reads CASKEGTGSDYGHTF. In DNA form, the CDR3 reads TGTGCCAGCAAGGAGGGGACAGGGTCGGACTATGGCCACACCTTC. V and J are TRBV6-1 and TRBJ1-2, with TRBD1 identical over 9 bases. CDR1 is MNHNS, CDR2 SASEGT, per germline. CDR3 length: 15 residues.

The V call is TRBV6-2 or TRBV6-3, the J call TRBJ2-5, with D possibly called TRBD1 or TRBD2 (6 bases each). CDR1 is MNHEY, CDR2 SVGEGT, per germline. V was trimmed by 4 bases and J by 4 bases, leaving 19 bases between them. The CDR3 is 16 residues long. Here the CDR3 reads CASSSLSRDKLETQYF. Written as DNA, the CDR3 is TGTGCCAGCAGTTCCTTATCGCGGGACAAATTAGAGACCCAGTACTTC.

The J gene is TRBJ2-7, the V gene TRBV5-1; D may be TRBD2 (5 bases). The V end was cut by 7 bases, the J end by 2 bases, with 16 bases between. Germline V gene data show CDR1 as SGHRS and CDR2 as YFSETQ. The CDR3 runs to 14 residues. The CDR3 nucleotides are TGCGCCAGCGGTTTGGGCACTAGAGCCTACGAGCAGTACTTC. This translates into CASGLGTRAYEQYF.

Concerning this clonotype itself: Since a much larger clone is just one base distant, this may be a read error. The chain joins TRBV5-1 to TRBJ1-6; D call uncertain. Germline lookup yields CDR1 SGHRS and CDR2 YFSETQ. CDR3 length: 15 residues. The CDR3 here is CASSLEGPSDSSLHF. DNA of the CDR3: TGCGCCAGCAGCTTGGAGGGCCCTTCGGATTCATCCCTCCACTTT. Filled out from reference TRBV5-1 and TRBJ1-6, the complete variable domain reads KAGVTQTPRYLIKTRGQQVTLSCSPISGHRSVSWYQQTPGQGLQFLFEYFSETQRNKGNFPGRFSGRQFSNSRSEMNVSTLELGDSALYLCASSLEGPSDSSLHFGNGTRLTVT.

The chain recombines TRBV29-1 with TRBJ2-1; 9 bases are shared with TRBD1. CDR3 length: 14 amino acids. Germline V CDR1 and CDR2: SQVTM, ANQGSEA. Germline trimming cut 7 bases from V and 9 bases from J; bases unmatched to any gene: 13. The CDR3 loop reads CSAQQGARDIEQFF. The CDR3 DNA is TGCAGCGCGCAACAGGGGGCTAGAGATATTGAGCAGTTCTTC.

On this clonotype itself: A much larger clone differs by one base, so this may be a read error. V usage is TRBV5-6 and J usage is TRBJ1-1; D remains unclear. Germline V gives CDR1 SGHDT, CDR2 YYEEEE. There are 12 residues in the CDR3. CDR3 protein: CASSDQSTDAFF. CDR3 bases: TGTGCCAGCAGCGATCAGAGTACTGATGCTTTCTTT.

A note on this clonotype: A junction end diverges from the germline sequence, so it may reflect a read error. The chain combines TRBV4-1 with TRBJ1-1; TRBD1 is a possible D gene (5 bases). CDR1 is MGHRA and CDR2 is YSYEKL in the germline V gene. This CDR3 spans 16 amino acids. The CDR3 here is CSSSQVGQGVDTEAFF. CDR3 nucleotides: TGCTCCAGCAGCCAAGTGGGTCAGGGTGTTGACACTGAAGCATTCTTT.

Concerning this clonotype: The CDR3 ends on some other residue instead of the conserved phenylalanine or tryptophan, so this is likely a read error. The CDR3 reads CASGLDGNNEAKEQFL. Written as DNA, the CDR3 is TGTGCCAGCGGCTTAGACGGGAACAATGAGGCGAAAGAGCAGTTCCTC. The chain has TRBV11-3 and TRBJ2-1, with D possibly TRBD2 on 5 matching bases. The CDR3 contains 16 residues. CDR1 and CDR2 from the germline V gene are SGHNT and YENEEA.

V and J are TRBV30 and TRBJ2-7; TRBD1 might be the D (6 bases). Germline V gene lookup returns CDR1 GTSNPN and CDR2 SVGIG (reference sequence). The germline V and J ends were trimmed by 2 bases and 6 bases, with 14 bases remaining between them. This CDR3 spans 13 amino acids. The DNA of the CDR3 is TGTGCCTGGAGTCGGGGACATGTCTCCGAGCAGTACTTC. Residues: CAWSRGHVSEQYF.

To note about this clonotype: Germline is not matched at one junction end, which may reflect a read error. The chain recombines TRBV7-2 with TRBJ2-2; 14 positions agree with TRBD2. There are 18 residues in the CDR3. Germline V CDR1 and CDR2: SGHTA, FQGNSA. This CDR3 is CASSWGLAGDPNTWELFF. As DNA, the CDR3 is TGTGCCAGTAGCTGGGGACTAGCGGGAGATCCGAACACCTGGGAGCTGTTTTTT.

To note about this clonotype: This may be a read error: a much more frequent sequence differs by one nucleotide. The chain carries TRBV5-1 and TRBJ2-6, with D hard to call. This CDR3 has 14 residues. Germline V gene lookup returns CDR1 SGHRS and CDR2 YFSETQ. This CDR3 is CASSFNSRANVLTF. CDR3 coding DNA: TGCGCCAGCAGCTTCAACTCTAGGGCCAACGTCCTGACTTTC.

The sample holds a few counts of this clonotype. This CDR3 fails to terminate in the conserved phenylalanine or tryptophan, so it likely reflects a read error. This sequence joins TRBV30 and TRBJ2-1, with D perhaps matching TRBD1 (5 bases). This CDR3 has 14 residues. V gave up 0 bases and J gave up 7 bases, with 13 bases separating them. CDR1 and CDR2 from the germline V gene are GTSNPN and SVGIG (reference sequence). CDR3 nucleotides: TGTGCCTGGAGTGTACGTCAGGGCAATAATGAGCAGTTCTCC. Encoded protein: CAWSVRQGNNEQFS.

To note about this clonotype: A much more abundant neighbour one base away suggests this may be a read error. The chain links TRBV20-1 to TRBJ2-2; 7 bases line up with TRBD2. This CDR3 spans 15 amino acids. Germline values: CDR1 DFQATT, CDR2 SNEGSKA (reference sequence). Here the CDR3 reads CTARDAGLSTGELFF. In DNA form, the CDR3 reads TGCACTGCTAGAGATGCGGGACTAAGCACCGGGGAGCTGTTTTTT.

This sequence joins TRBV11-1 and TRBJ2-7; TRBD1 agrees at 11 bases. CDR3 length: 16 amino acids. J was trimmed by 2 bases and V by 3 bases; bases with no gene match: 6. Germline V gives CDR1 SGHAT, CDR2 FQDESV (reference sequence). The CDR3 DNA reads as TGTGCCAGCAGCTTGGCGGGACAGGGGGGACCCTACGAGCAGTACTTC. It is translated as CASSLAGQGGPYEQYF.

This clonotype was counted a single time. The J gene is TRBJ1-5, the V gene TRBV6-5; a possible D gene is TRBD1 (5 bases). Trimming took off 7 bases at V and 6 bases at J, with 19 bases between the two ends. The CDR3 is 15 residues long. Per the germline V gene, CDR1 is MNHEY and CDR2 is SVGAGI. DNA of the CDR3: TGTGCCAGCAATACCGAAAGGGGTCGGGGTCAGCCCCAGCATTTT. Translating gives CASNTERGRGQPQHF.

On this clonotype: One end of the junction varies from germline; a read error may be responsible. The rearrangement uses TRBV11-1 and TRBJ2-1; 10 bases match TRBD2. Germline values: CDR1 SGHAT, CDR2 FQDESV (reference sequence). The CDR3 runs to 19 residues. The chain's CDR3 is CASSLGGASGRSAHYEQSF. As DNA, the CDR3 is TGTGCCAGCAGTTTGGGAGGAGCTAGCGGGAGATCCGCCCACTATGAGCAGTCCTTC. Combining the CDR3 with reference TRBV11-1 and TRBJ2-1 gives the whole variable domain EAEVAQSPRYKITEKSQAVAFWCDPISGHATLYWYRQILGQGPELLVQFQDESVVDDSQLPKDRFSAERLKGVDSTLKIQPAELGDSAMYLCASSLGGASGRSAHYEQSFGPGTRLTVL.

In this sample, this clonotype turned up many times. J is TRBJ2-1 and V is TRBV28, with 9 nucleotides matching TRBD2. The germline V gene encodes CDR1 MDHEN and CDR2 SYDVKM. The V gene end was trimmed by 7 bases and the J gene end by 8 bases; junction bases not matched to a gene: 18. The CDR3 has 17 amino acids. CDR3 loop: CASMVASGNGHYDEQFF. CDR3 in DNA: TGTGCCAGCATGGTAGCTAGCGGGAATGGCCATTACGATGAGCAGTTCTTC.

V gene TRBV6-2 or TRBV6-3 combines with J gene TRBJ2-2, with D unclear. Germline V gene sequence: CDR1 MNHEY, CDR2 SVGEGT. The V end lost 6 bases, the J end lost 9 bases, and 14 bases lay between the germline ends. This CDR3 spans 13 amino acids. CDR3 region: CASRQPPTRELFF. The CDR3 DNA reads TGTGCCAGCAGGCAGCCCCCCACAAGGGAGCTGTTTTTT.

The V gene is TRBV6-6, the J gene TRBJ1-3; 7 bases fit TRBD1. Germline lookup yields CDR1 MNHNY and CDR2 SVGAGI (reference sequence). Trimming at V came to 6 bases and at J to 11 bases, leaving 16 bases not matched to a gene. The CDR3 has 15 amino acids. The DNA of the CDR3 is TGTGCCAGCAGCATGGGACAGAGAATCTTGTACGCCATATATTTT. This sequence encodes CASSMGQRILYAIYF.

Turning to this clonotype: Relative to the germline gene, one junction end is altered; a read error may explain this. This chain joins TRBV20-1 and TRBJ2-1, with D possibly being TRBD2 (5 bases). The germline gives CDR1 DFQATT, CDR2 SNEGSKA (reference sequence). CDR3 length: 15 amino acids. The CDR3 sequence: CSARVMSAPGNEKFF. The DNA of the CDR3 is TGCAGTGCTAGAGTTATGAGCGCCCCCGGGAATGAGAAGTTCTTC.

On this clonotype itself: A much more abundant neighbour one base away suggests this may be a read error. This rearrangement joins TRBV11-2 to TRBJ1-1; maybe TRBD1 (5 bases). The CDR3 is made up of 14 amino acids. Germline CDR1 SGHAT, CDR2 FQNNGV. The ends were cut back, 5 bases at V and 6 bases at J, with 16 bases in the middle. The CDR3 DNA sequence: TGTGCCAGCAGCGGGGGACTGAGCTTTGCTGAAGCTTTCTTT. It is translated as CASSGGLSFAEAFF.

This chain connects TRBV7-9 to TRBJ2-2; 12 nucleotides agree with TRBD1. This CDR3 has 18 amino acids. Germline CDR1 and CDR2: SEHNR and FQNEAQ (reference sequence). J was trimmed by 5 bases and V by 3 bases; bases with no gene match: 10. CDR3 sequence reads: CASSLTTGTGGLTGELFF. The CDR3 DNA sequence: TGTGCCAGCAGCTTGACCACAGGGACAGGGGGCTTGACCGGGGAGCTGTTTTTT.

The chain uses TRBV30 and TRBJ2-7; D unresolved. This CDR3 region has 12 residues. Germline V gene data show CDR1 as GTSNPN and CDR2 as SVGIG (reference sequence). V shed 4 bases and J shed 3 bases, with 10 bases lying between them. The CDR3: CAWTRDGYEQYF. As DNA, the CDR3 is TGTGCCTGGACAAGGGATGGCTACGAGCAGTACTTC.

This clonotype was detected only a few times. A much larger clonotype is one base distant, so this may be a read error. The V and J genes are TRBV5-6 and TRBJ2-3, with D possibly TRBD2 on 6 matching bases. Germline values: CDR1 SGHDT, CDR2 YYEEEE. V lost 2 bases and J lost 9, with 10 bases in between. This CDR3 is built from 12 residues. Written as DNA, the CDR3 is TGTGCCAGCAGCTTATGGAGGGCGACGCAGTATTTT. This encodes CASSLWRATQYF.

This clonotype has a handful of counts. The rearrangement links TRBV30 to TRBJ2-2; 14 positions agree with TRBD2. The CDR3 runs to 16 residues. The junction had 5 bases not matched to a gene; V was cut back by 7 bases and J by 1 base. Germline values: CDR1 GTSNPN, CDR2 SVGIG (reference sequence). CDR3 sequence (DNA): TGTGCCTTGGGACTAGCGGGAGTCGGGAACACCGGGGAGCTGTTTTTT. Its protein is CALGLAGVGNTGELFF.

Regarding this clonotype: Mismatch with germline at one junction end may stem from a read error. J is TRBJ2-1 and V is TRBV6-5, with 7 bases that match TRBD1. Germline CDR1 and CDR2: MNHEY and SVGAGI. The CDR3 extends over 15 amino acids. The CDR3 DNA is TGTGCCAGCAGTCCCGGACAGGAGGTGGCGAATGGGCAGTTCTTC. Amino acids: CASSPGQEVANGQFF.

Worth noting for this clonotype: Sequence at one end of the junction differs from germline and may be a read error. The chain is built from TRBV29-1 and TRBJ2-1; possibly TRBD1 for D (5 bases). The CDR3 loop spans 13 amino acids. Germline V gene data show CDR1 as SQVTM and CDR2 as ANQGSEA. In DNA form, the CDR3 reads TGCAGCATAAAATGGCAGGGCATAAATGAGCAGCTCTTC. Its protein product is CSIKWQGINEQLF.

This clonotype was seen only once. The junction does not match germline at one end; this may be a read error. V gene TRBV10-3 combines with J gene TRBJ1-5; D might be TRBD1 (6 bases). CDR1 ENHRY and CDR2 SYGVKD come from the germline V gene. The CDR3 is 15 residues long. DNA for the CDR3: TGTGCCATCAGTGCCTACCGGGACAACAATCAGCCCCAGCACTTT. Translating it yields CAISAYRDNNQPQHF.